Following are 13 T cell receptor beta chains from one sample sequenced in a study of cytomegalovirus exposure and HLA in healthy donors. PCR employed 60 Vbeta and 13 Jbeta primers. Data came from immunoSEQ multiplex PCR; TCRdb stores just in-frame clones and leaves some out. The table has approximately 150,000 clones, roughly 80% seen once. The sample comprised PBMCs. The receptors shown here come from a woman between 45 and 60 years old in good health and CMV-seropositive.

V is TRBV19 and J is TRBJ2-7; 9 bases match TRBD2. This CDR3 comprises 13 residues. Germline CDR1 and CDR2: LNHDA and SQIVND (reference sequence). Trimming cost V 4 bases and J 2 bases; bases outside gene matches: 0. The CDR3 DNA reads as TGTGCCAGTAGTAGCGGGGGGGCCTACGAGCAGTACTTC. This encodes CASSSGGAYEQYF.

The V gene is TRBV19, the J gene TRBJ2-7, with D possibly being TRBD1 (6 bases). The CDR3 sequence is 14 residues long. The ends were cut back, 2 bases at V and 7 bases at J, with 15 bases in the middle. Per the germline V gene, CDR1 is LNHDA and CDR2 is SQIVND (reference sequence). CDR3 nucleotides: TGTGCCAGTAGTATAAAGACGACAGGAGAGGAGCAGTACTTC. Translation: CASSIKTTGEEQYF.

This chain uses TRBV6-4 with TRBJ2-1; 8 nucleotides match TRBD1. Trimming took 2 bases from V and 5 from J; bases not matched to a gene: 8. CDR3 size: 16 residues. Germline values: CDR1 MRHNA, CDR2 SNTAGT. The DNA of the CDR3 is TGTGCCAGCAGTGACGCGGCCGGGACAGGCAACAATGAGCAGTTCTTC. Translating gives CASSDAAGTGNNEQFF.

The V call is TRBV5-1, the J call TRBJ2-1; tentatively, D is TRBD1 (5 bases). V shed 4 bases and J shed 10 bases, with 18 bases lying between them. This CDR3 spans 14 amino acids. Germline CDR1 is SGHRS and CDR2 is YFSETQ. The CDR3 nucleotides read TGCGCCAGCAGCGATTTAAATACAGGAGTCGAGCAGTTCTTC. Residues: CASSDLNTGVEQFF. Full variable domain (rest looked up from reference TRBV5-1 and TRBJ2-1): KAGVTQTPRYLIKTRGQQVTLSCSPISGHRSVSWYQQTPGQGLQFLFEYFSETQRNKGNFPGRFSGRQFSNSRSEMNVSTLELGDSALYLCASSDLNTGVEQFFGPGTRLTVL.

This clone has more than one count but fewer than ten. The chain links TRBV6-1 to TRBJ1-1; D gene uncertain. Germline loops: CDR1 MNHNS, CDR2 SASEGT. The CDR3 is made up of 14 amino acids. V was pared by 8 bases and J by 5 bases, with 18 bases between. CDR3 loop: CASSVEGGLTEAFF. The CDR3 nucleotides are TGTGCCAGCTCCGTGGAGGGCGGACTAACTGAAGCTTTCTTT.

The J gene is TRBJ1-2, the V gene TRBV5-4; D perhaps matches TRBD1 (5 bases). Between the trimmed V and J ends, which lost 5 bases and 5 bases, there was a span of 16 bases. Germline V gives CDR1 SGHNT, CDR2 YYREEE (reference sequence). There are 14 residues in the CDR3. The chain's CDR3 is CASSSTAAGYGYTF. The CDR3 DNA is TGTGCCAGCAGTTCGACAGCCGCGGGGTATGGCTACACCTTC. The full variable domain, rest sourced from reference TRBV5-4 and TRBJ1-2, is ETGVTQSPTHLIKTRGQQVTLRCSSQSGHNTVSWYQQALGQGPQFIFQYYREEENGRGNFPPRFSGLQFPNYSSELNVNALELDDSALYLCASSSTAAGYGYTFGSGTRLTVV.

The genes are TRBV29-1 and TRBJ1-2; weak D call: TRBD1 (5 bases). Germline CDR1 reads SQVTM; CDR2 reads ANQGSEA. CDR3 length: 14 residues. V lost 5 bases to trimming and J lost 4 bases, with 17 bases between them. The CDR3 loop is CSVPSTGVGYGYTF. CDR3 DNA sequence: TGCAGCGTTCCCTCGACGGGGGTGGGCTATGGCTACACCTTC.

The genes are TRBV7-9 and TRBJ2-3; TRBD2 is a possible D gene (5 bases). Trimming removed 6 bases at V and 1 base at J, with 14 bases between. CDR3 length: 15 amino acids. Germline V gene lookup returns CDR1 SEHNR and CDR2 FQNEAQ (reference sequence). The CDR3 nucleotides are TGTGCCAGCAGACCGCCTAGACTACGCACAGATACGCAGTATTTT. It specifies CASRPPRLRTDTQYF.

The genes are TRBV9 and TRBJ2-1; 13 bases match TRBD2. This CDR3 is 18 amino acids long. Trimming cost V 4 bases and J 3 bases; bases outside gene matches: 10. Germline CDR1 is SGDLS and CDR2 is YYNGEE. This CDR3 is CASSKGLAGDPLYNEQFF. CDR3 DNA: TGTGCCAGCAGCAAAGGACTAGCGGGGGATCCCCTCTACAATGAGCAGTTCTTC.

DNA for the CDR3: TGTGCCAGCAGCTTGGACAGGGGGGGGGTAAACACTGAAGCTTTCTTT. Amino acids: CASSLDRGGVNTEAFF. This chain connects TRBV11-1 to TRBJ1-1, with 10 bases aligning to TRBD1. The CDR3 extends over 16 amino acids. Per the germline V gene, CDR1 is SGHAT and CDR2 is FQDESV (reference sequence). The V gene end was trimmed by 3 bases and the J gene end by 2 bases; junction bases not matched to a gene: 6.

In DNA, the CDR3 is TGTGCCAGCATAAAGAACACTGAAGCTTTCTTT. Translation: CASIKNTEAFF. V and J are TRBV6-5 and TRBJ1-1; D not certain. CDR1 is MNHEY, CDR2 SVGAGI, per germline. The CDR3 contains 11 residues. V was trimmed by 7 bases and J by 1 base, leaving 4 bases between them.

The V call is TRBV10-1, the J call TRBJ2-1; 7 bases are shared with TRBD1. Germline V gene sequence: CDR1 WNHNN, CDR2 SYGVQD (reference sequence). CDR3 length: 14 residues. V was clipped by 1 base and J by 4 bases; unmatched bases: 1. The CDR3 DNA reads as TGCGCCAGCAGTGAGTTGGGACAGTACAATGAGCAGTTCTTC. This encodes CASSELGQYNEQFF.

The chain combines TRBV6-1 with TRBJ2-1; 11 bases map to TRBD1. In germline, CDR1 is MNHNS, CDR2 SASEGT. The CDR3 covers 15 residues. V lost 5 bases, J lost 5 bases, and 5 bases stayed unmatched. The CDR3 DNA reads as TGTGCCAGCAGTCCCGGGACAGGGGGAAACAATGAGCAGTTCTTC. It specifies CASSPGTGGNNEQFF.